Below, 17 T cell receptor beta chains from the same sample are listed, as sequenced in a study of early T cells in non-severe SARS-CoV-2 infection. MiXCR, run by TCRdb on the 5' RACE reads, gives a single entry per CDR3 protein. In the table there are 70,000 to 85,000 distinct CDR3 sequences, 9.5% to 13% of which are singletons. The sequencing input was whole blood. These receptor sequences come from an adult who was a healthcare worker with PCR-confirmed SARS-CoV-2 infection or an uninfected control (not recorded which).

This clonotype was seen many times. The CDR3 reads CASSSSSGTGVQETQYF. CDR3 DNA sequence: TGTGCCAGCAGTTCATCATCCGGGACAGGGGTCCAAGAGACCCAGTACTTC. The chain employs TRBV12-3 or TRBV12-4 and TRBJ2-5; 10 bases match TRBD1. The CDR3 covers 17 residues. Losses at the gene ends were 4 bases for V and 1 base for J; bases not matched to a gene: 9.

This clonotype was seen a handful of times. J is TRBJ1-2 and V is TRBV28; no clear D gene. V was clipped by 2 bases and J by 6 bases, with 13 bases between them. CDR1 and CDR2 from the germline V gene are MDHEN and SYDVKM. This CDR3 is 14 amino acids long. The CDR3 DNA follows: TGTGCCAGCAGTTTAGTCCTGGGAGGAAATGGCTACACCTTC. The encoded protein is CASSLVLGGNGYTF.

This clonotype was observed at least ten times. V gene TRBV5-4 combines with J gene TRBJ2-5; 8 bases align to TRBD2. Per the germline V gene, CDR1 is SGHNT and CDR2 is YYREEE (reference sequence). The CDR3 is 15 residues long. V trimming: 4 bases; J trimming: 5 bases; junction bases outside the gene matches: 10. CDR3 sequence reads: CASSHVAGGGETQYF. Written as DNA, the CDR3 is TGTGCCAGCAGCCATGTGGCGGGAGGTGGGGAGACCCAGTACTTC.

This clonotype has a handful of counts. This chain joins TRBV7-9 and TRBJ1-5; D is uncertain. CDR1 is SEHNR, CDR2 FQNEAQ, per germline (reference sequence). Trimming shortened V by 2 bases and J by 3 bases, and 8 bases separated the two germline ends. The CDR3 runs 14 residues. The CDR3 DNA sequence: TGTGCCAGCAGCTTAAGCTGGGACAATCAGCCCCAGCATTTT. Encoded protein: CASSLSWDNQPQHF. Combining the CDR3 with reference TRBV7-9 and TRBJ1-5 gives the whole variable domain DTGVSQNPRHKITKRGQNVTFRCDPISEHNRLYWYRQTLGQGPEFLTYFQNEAQLEKSRLLSDRFSAERPKGSFSTLEIQRTEQGDSAMYLCASSLSWDNQPQHFGDGTRLSIL.

CDR3: CASSREVANYGYTF. As DNA, the CDR3 is TGTGCCAGCAGCCGCGAGGTAGCTAACTATGGCTACACCTTC. The chain has TRBV7-3 and TRBJ1-2; D is uncertain. Germline V gene sequence: CDR1 SGHTA, CDR2 FQGTGA. CDR3 length: 14 residues. V lost 5 bases, J lost 0 bases, and 10 bases lay in between.

Only a few counts were recorded for this clonotype. J is TRBJ2-3 and V is TRBV10-3; no definite D call. The V gene's germline CDR1 is ENHRY and CDR2 SYGVKD. V shed 2 bases and J shed 7 bases, with 7 bases lying between them. The CDR3 has 12 residues. DNA of the CDR3: TGTGCCATCAGTGAGCCGGCGTATACGCAGTATTTT. The encoded protein is CAISEPAYTQYF.

This clonotype was observed a handful of times. Mismatch with germline at one junction end may stem from a read error. DNA of the CDR3: TGTGCCAGCAGTTTATCATGGACACCAGTCTTC. Protein sequence: CASSLSWTPVF. The genes are TRBV28 and TRBJ1-2; TRBD1 might be the D (5 bases). CDR1 MDHEN and CDR2 SYDVKM come from the germline V gene. This CDR3 comprises 11 residues.

This clonotype was seen more than once but under ten times. The chain links TRBV12-3 or TRBV12-4 to TRBJ1-1, with unresolved D. V was shortened by 6 bases and J by 0 bases, with 8 bases between the two germline ends. This CDR3 spans 13 amino acids. CDR3 sequence: CASSPRMNTEAFF. The CDR3 DNA follows: TGTGCCAGCAGCCCCCGTATGAACACTGAAGCTTTCTTT.

The J gene is TRBJ1-6, the V gene TRBV4-1; TRBD1 might be the D (6 bases). There are 17 residues in the CDR3. In germline, CDR1 is MGHRA, CDR2 YSYEKL. V lost 0 bases, J lost 7 bases, and 16 bases lay in between. CDR3 amino acids: CASSQDGQGTFNSPLHF. For the CDR3, the DNA is TGCGCCAGCAGCCAAGATGGGCAGGGGACCTTCAATTCACCCCTCCACTTT.

The chain combines TRBV7-6 with TRBJ2-1; D is possibly TRBD2 (6 bases). Germline CDR1 SGHVS, CDR2 FNYEAQ. The V and J ends lost 1 base and 7 bases respectively, with 26 bases between them. CDR3 length: 19 amino acids. CDR3 amino acids: CASSLVALGGATYPNEQFF. DNA for the CDR3: TGTGCCAGCAGCTTAGTAGCGCTCGGGGGAGCAACGTATCCGAATGAGCAGTTCTTC.

The J gene is TRBJ2-1, the V gene TRBV3-1; 10 nucleotides line up with TRBD1. There are 15 residues in the CDR3. Germline assignment: CDR1 LGHDT and CDR2 YNNKEL (reference sequence). V lost 3 bases to trimming and J lost 6 bases; unmatched junction nucleotides: 5. CDR3 sequence (DNA): TGTGCCAGCAGCCACGGGACAGGGGTAGGCAATGAGCAGTTCTTC. Amino acids: CASSHGTGVGNEQFF.

This clonotype was seen a handful of times. The rearrangement links TRBV6-6 to TRBJ2-7, with D tentatively TRBD1 (6 bases). This CDR3 has 13 amino acids. From germline, CDR1 is MNHNY and CDR2 SVGAGI (reference sequence). V was trimmed by 2 bases and J by 6 bases, leaving 11 bases between them. CDR3 coding DNA: TGTGCCAGCAGTTACCCACAGGGACCCGAGCAGTACTTC. Its protein product is CASSYPQGPEQYF.

This clonotype was counted at least ten times. This chain joins TRBV5-1 and TRBJ2-3, with D tentatively TRBD2 (6 bases). This CDR3 has 13 residues. V shed 4 bases and J shed 5 bases, with 11 bases lying between them. CDR1 and CDR2 from the germline V gene are SGHRS and YFSETQ. CDR3 protein: CASSPTSQDTQYF. The CDR3 DNA sequence: TGCGCCAGCAGCCCAACTAGCCAAGATACGCAGTATTTT.

V and J are TRBV20-1 and TRBJ2-3; TRBD2 matches at 7 bases. J gave up 4 bases and V 4 bases, and 11 bases lay outside the gene matches. Germline V lookup: CDR1 DFQATT, CDR2 SNEGSKA (reference sequence). This CDR3 region has 15 residues. This CDR3 is CSAIDIGGRADTQYF. The CDR3 DNA reads TGCAGTGCTATTGACATAGGAGGGAGGGCAGATACGCAGTATTTT.

This clonotype was counted ten times or more. This rearrangement joins TRBV9 to TRBJ2-2; D uncertain. Trimming pared 1 base from V and 1 base from J, leaving 8 bases between. Germline loops: CDR1 SGDLS, CDR2 YYNGEE. The CDR3 spans 15 residues. CDR3 amino acids: CASSVNILNTGELFF. Here the CDR3 DNA reads TGTGCCAGCAGCGTAAACATCTTGAACACCGGGGAGCTGTTTTTT.

This clonotype occurred many times. The J gene is TRBJ2-4, the V gene TRBV5-1; no reliable D call. The CDR3 has 14 amino acids. V was trimmed by 2 bases and J by 0 bases, leaving 6 bases between them. Germline-derived CDR1 and CDR2 are SGHRS and YFSETQ. The CDR3 loop reads CASSFGLAKNIQYF. The DNA for the CDR3 is TGCGCCAGCAGCTTCGGGCTAGCCAAAAACATTCAGTACTTC.

This clonotype was counted ten times or more. This chain uses TRBV12-3 or TRBV12-4 with TRBJ2-7; no clear D. The V end lost 6 bases, the J end lost 0 bases, and 12 bases lay between the germline ends. The CDR3 has 14 residues. The CDR3 loop is CASSALEVSYEQYF. Written as DNA, the CDR3 is TGTGCCAGCAGCGCCCTTGAAGTCTCCTACGAGCAGTACTTC.